The clone carrying this T cell receptor beta chain appeared a few times. No antigen is known for it. The record originates from a study of human T cells and chemical hapten exposure. Whole-study results and caveats: TCRs exceeding a frequency of 1 in 1000 stayed unchanged under DPC sensitization. Relative to control repertoires, expanded TCRs gave rise to significantly more large CDR3 similarity clusters.

The time point: patch test 2, 6 weeks after DPC sensitization. Indicated treatment: therapeutic diphenylcyclopropenone sensitization with weekly scalp DPC. The study enrolled 18 to 70-year-old alopecia patients suitable for DPC. TCRdb analysed the RACE reads with MiXCR anew, one entry per CDR3 protein. This sample has tens of thousands of distinct CDR3 sequences, with 10% found just once. Germline values: CDR1 DFQATT, CDR2 SNEGSKA (reference sequence). Trimming left V 2 bases short and J 2 bases short, with 10 bases between. There are 13 residues in the CDR3. This material consisted of whole blood, taken in connection with sensitization to the hapten diphenylcyclopropenone (DPC). The receptor was derived from a woman between 45 and 60 years old with alopecia areata. Some clones in this sample may be carry-over from other donors' samples. J is TRBJ2-7 and V is TRBV20-1; TRBD1 is a possible D gene (6 bases). CDR3 loop: CSARPTGTYEQYF. CDR3 nucleotides: TGCAGTGCTAGACCTACAGGGACCTACGAGCAGTACTTC.